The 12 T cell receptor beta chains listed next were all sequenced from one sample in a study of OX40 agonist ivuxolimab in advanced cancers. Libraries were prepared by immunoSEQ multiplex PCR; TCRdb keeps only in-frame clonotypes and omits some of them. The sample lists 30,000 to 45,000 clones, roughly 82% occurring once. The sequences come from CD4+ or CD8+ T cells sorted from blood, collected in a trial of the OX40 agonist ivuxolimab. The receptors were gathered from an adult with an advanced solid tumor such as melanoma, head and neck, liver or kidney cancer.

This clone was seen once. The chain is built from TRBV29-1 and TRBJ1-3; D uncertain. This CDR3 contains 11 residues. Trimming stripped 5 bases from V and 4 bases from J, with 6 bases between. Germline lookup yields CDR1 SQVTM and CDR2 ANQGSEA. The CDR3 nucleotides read TGCAGCGTTCGACTCGGAAACACCATATATTTT. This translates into CSVRLGNTIYF.

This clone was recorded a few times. DNA of the CDR3: TGTGCCACCTCAGAGTACTCCTACAATGAGCAGTTCTTC. Translating it yields CATSEYSYNEQFF. This sequence joins TRBV15 and TRBJ2-1; no clear D. Trimming cost V 8 bases and J 0 bases, with 8 bases left between them. This CDR3 is built from 13 residues. Germline V gene data show CDR1 as LNHNV and CDR2 as YYDKDF (reference sequence).

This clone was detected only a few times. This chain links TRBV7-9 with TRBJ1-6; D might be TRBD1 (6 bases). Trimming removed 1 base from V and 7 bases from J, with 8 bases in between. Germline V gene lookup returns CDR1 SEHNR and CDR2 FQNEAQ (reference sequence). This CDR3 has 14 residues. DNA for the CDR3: TGTGCCAGCAGCTTAGACGGGACAAATTCACCCCTCCACTTT. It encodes CASSLDGTNSPLHF.

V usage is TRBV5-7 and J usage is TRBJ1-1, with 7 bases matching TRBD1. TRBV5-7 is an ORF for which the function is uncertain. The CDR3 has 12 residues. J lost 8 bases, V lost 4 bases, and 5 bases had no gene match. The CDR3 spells CASSAPGQEAFF. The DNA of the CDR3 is TGTGCCAGCAGCGCCCCGGGACAGGAAGCTTTCTTT.

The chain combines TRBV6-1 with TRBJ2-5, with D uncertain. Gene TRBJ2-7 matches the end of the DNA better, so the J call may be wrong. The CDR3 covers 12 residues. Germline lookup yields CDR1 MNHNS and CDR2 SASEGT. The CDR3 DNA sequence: TGTGCCAGCAGTAGGGACTCCTACGAGCAGTACTTC. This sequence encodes CASSRDSYEQYF.

The CDR3: CASSRAGGPKEQYF. For the CDR3, the DNA is TGTGCCAGCAGTCGTGCGGGGGGGCCAAAGGAGCAGTACTTC. The chain uses TRBV28 and TRBJ2-7; the match to TRBD2 covers 9 bases. This CDR3 is built from 14 residues. The V and J ends lost 5 bases and 7 bases, in that order; junction bases with no gene match: 9. In germline, CDR1 is MDHEN, CDR2 SYDVKM.

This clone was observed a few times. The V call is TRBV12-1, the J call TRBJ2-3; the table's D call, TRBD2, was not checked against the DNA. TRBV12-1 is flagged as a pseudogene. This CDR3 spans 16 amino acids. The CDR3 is CASSYLAGGITDTQYF. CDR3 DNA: TGTGCCAGCAGCTACCTAGCGGGAGGGATCACAGATACGCAGTATTTT.

CDR3 amino acids: CSVVEGQGPQHF. CDR3 sequence (DNA): TGCAGCGTTGTGGAGGGACAGGGGCCCCAGCATTTT. The chain carries TRBV29-1 and TRBJ1-5; the match to TRBD1 covers 9 bases. Germline trimming cut 4 bases from V and 9 bases from J; bases unmatched to any gene: 4. This CDR3 has 12 residues. Germline V gene lookup returns CDR1 SQVTM and CDR2 ANQGSEA.

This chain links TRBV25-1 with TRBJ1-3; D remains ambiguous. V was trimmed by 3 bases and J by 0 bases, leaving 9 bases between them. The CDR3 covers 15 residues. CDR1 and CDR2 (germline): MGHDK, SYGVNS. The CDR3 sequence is CASSDPGNSGNTIYF. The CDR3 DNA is TGTGCCAGCAGTGATCCGGGTAACTCTGGAAACACCATATATTTT.

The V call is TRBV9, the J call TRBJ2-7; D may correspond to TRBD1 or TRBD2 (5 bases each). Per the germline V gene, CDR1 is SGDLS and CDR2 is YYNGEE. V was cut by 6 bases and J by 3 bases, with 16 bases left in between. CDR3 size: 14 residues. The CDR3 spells CASTRQLDSYEQYF. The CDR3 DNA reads TGTGCCAGCACCCGGCAACTAGACAGCTACGAGCAGTACTTC.

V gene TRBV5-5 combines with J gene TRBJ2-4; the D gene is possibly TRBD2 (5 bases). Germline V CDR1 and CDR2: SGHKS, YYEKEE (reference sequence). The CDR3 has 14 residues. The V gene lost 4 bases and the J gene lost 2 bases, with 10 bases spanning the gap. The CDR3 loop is CASSQEVTKNIQYF. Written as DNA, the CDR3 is TGTGCCAGCAGCCAGGAGGTGACCAAAAACATTCAGTACTTC.

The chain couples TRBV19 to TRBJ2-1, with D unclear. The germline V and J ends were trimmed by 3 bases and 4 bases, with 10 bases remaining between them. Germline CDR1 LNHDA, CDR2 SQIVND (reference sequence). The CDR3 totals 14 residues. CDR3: CASSIPGWYNEQFF. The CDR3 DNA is TGTGCCAGTAGTATCCCAGGCTGGTACAATGAGCAGTTCTTC.